The 15 T cell receptor beta chains listed next were all sequenced from one sample in a study of blood T cell repertoires in COVID-19. The protocol was immunoSEQ multiplex PCR, while the TCRdb copy is restricted to in-frame clones and leaves out a portion. The data show 150,000 to 170,000 clones, approximately 80% seen once. The sample taken for sequencing was peripheral blood. These receptor sequences come from a woman aged 55-70 years with COVID-19, enrolled during active disease.

The rearrangement links TRBV7-6 to TRBJ1-4; 8 bases fit TRBD1. The V gene end was trimmed by 7 bases and the J gene end by 7 bases; junction bases not matched to a gene: 17. This CDR3 is 17 amino acids long. Germline assignment: CDR1 SGHVS and CDR2 FNYEAQ. CDR3 in DNA: TGTGCCAGCACTAAGGGGGGCGACAGGGGCGACGGTGAAAAACTGTTTTTT. Its protein is CASTKGGDRGDGEKLFF. Drawing the rest from reference TRBV7-6 and TRBJ1-4, the complete variable domain is GAGVSQSPRYKVTKRGQDVALRCDPISGHVSLYWYRQALGQGPEFLTYFNYEAQQDKSGLPNDRFSAERPEGSISTLTIQRTEQRDSAMYRCASTKGGDRGDGEKLFFGSGTQLSVL.

The rearrangement uses TRBV2 and TRBJ1-5; 7 nucleotides match TRBD1. There are 16 residues in the CDR3. CDR1 is SNHLY and CDR2 is FYNNEI in the germline V gene. V lost 8 bases and J lost 0; bases outside the gene matches: 10. The CDR3 region has the DNA TGTGCCAGCGGGACAGATAGGTCTTATAGCAATCAGCCCCAGCATTTT. Amino acids: CASGTDRSYSNQPQHF.

The chain links TRBV10-1 to TRBJ1-6; the D gene is possibly TRBD1 (6 bases). Trimming took 6 bases from V and 5 from J, leaving 11 bases between them. CDR3 size: 14 residues. CDR1 is WNHNN and CDR2 is SYGVQD in the germline V gene (reference sequence). The CDR3 loop is CASSRDKNNSPLHF. The CDR3 DNA reads TGCGCCAGCAGCCGGGACAAAAATAATTCACCCCTCCACTTT.

This sequence joins TRBV7-9 and TRBJ1-6; the match to TRBD1 covers 8 bases. This CDR3 comprises 17 residues. Germline CDR1 is SEHNR and CDR2 is FQNEAQ (reference sequence). V was pared by 5 bases and J by 9 bases, with 15 bases of the junction left unmatched. The CDR3 nucleotides are TGTGCCAGCAGCCCAGGGGGCAATGGGTTGAGAAGTTCACCCCTCCACTTT. It is translated as CASSPGGNGLRSSPLHF.

The V and J genes are TRBV15 and TRBJ2-2; D gene ambiguous. CDR1 and CDR2 from the germline V gene are LNHNV and YYDKDF (reference sequence). This CDR3 is 13 amino acids long. Trimming stripped 0 bases from V and 4 bases from J, with 3 bases between. The CDR3 here is CATSRDSTGELFF. For the CDR3, the DNA is TGTGCCACCAGCAGAGATAGCACCGGGGAGCTGTTTTTT.

CDR3 region: CASSVAASSYEQYF. The CDR3 region has the DNA TGTGCCAGCAGCGTAGCCGCGAGCTCCTACGAGCAGTACTTC. The V and J genes are TRBV9 and TRBJ2-7; D call uncertain. Trimming shortened V by 0 bases and J by 0 bases, and 7 bases separated the two germline ends. Germline V gene data show CDR1 as SGDLS and CDR2 as YYNGEE. This CDR3 has 14 amino acids.

The chain links TRBV10-3 to TRBJ2-1; D is possibly TRBD2 (5 bases). V lost 4 bases and J lost 5, with 18 bases in between. The germline V gene encodes CDR1 ENHRY and CDR2 SYGVKD. CDR3 length: 16 residues. CDR3 sequence reads: CAISVPPGRGNNEQFF. CDR3 in DNA: TGTGCCATCAGTGTTCCCCCCGGACGGGGAAACAATGAGCAGTTCTTC.

This clone was found a few times. The CDR3 DNA sequence: TGTGCCAGTAGCGTAGCGGGGGTCTCCTACAATGAGCAGTTCTTC. This gives the protein CASSVAGVSYNEQFF. V gene TRBV19 combines with J gene TRBJ2-1; TRBD2 matches at 9 bases. There are 15 residues in the CDR3. Germline V gives CDR1 LNHDA, CDR2 SQIVND (reference sequence). V lost 6 bases and J lost 0; bases outside the gene matches: 3.

This clone was observed once. The V and J genes are TRBV5-1 and TRBJ1-1; no reliable D call. The CDR3 spans 13 residues. The ends were cut back, 4 bases at V and 8 bases at J, with 15 bases in the middle. Germline assignment: CDR1 SGHRS and CDR2 YFSETQ. CDR3 bases: TGCGCCAGCAGCCCAGGCGTCGTCGAGGAAGCTTTCTTT. Protein product: CASSPGVVEEAFF. The full variable domain, completed using reference TRBV5-1 and TRBJ1-1, is KAGVTQTPRYLIKTRGQQVTLSCSPISGHRSVSWYQQTPGQGLQFLFEYFSETQRNKGNFPGRFSGRQFSNSRSEMNVSTLELGDSALYLCASSPGVVEEAFFGQGTRLTVV.

The J gene is TRBJ1-2, the V gene TRBV7-9, with D perhaps matching TRBD1 (6 bases). The CDR3 covers 12 residues. V lost 6 bases and J 2 bases, leaving 7 bases between the germline ends. Germline CDR1 is SEHNR and CDR2 is FQNEAQ (reference sequence). For the CDR3, the DNA is TGTGCCAGCAGAGGGACAAACTATGGCTACACCTTC. This gives the protein CASRGTNYGYTF.

The chain employs TRBV19 and TRBJ1-1, with 8 bases aligning to TRBD1. CDR3 size: 14 residues. Germline V CDR1 and CDR2: LNHDA, SQIVND (reference sequence). The V gene end was trimmed by 6 bases and the J gene end by 5 bases; junction bases not matched to a gene: 8. CDR3 sequence: CASRPTGAKTEAFF. CDR3 DNA: TGTGCCAGTAGACCGACAGGGGCGAAGACTGAAGCTTTCTTT.

This chain joins TRBV2 and TRBJ2-5; 7 bases agree with TRBD2. CDR1 is SNHLY, CDR2 FYNNEI, per germline. This CDR3 contains 12 residues. The trim removed 6 bases at V and 10 bases at J, leaving 8 bases unmatched. The CDR3, as DNA: TGTGCCAGCAGGCAGGCGGGAGTTGGCCAGTACTTC. This translates into CASRQAGVGQYF. The full variable domain, with the rest looked up from reference TRBV2 and TRBJ2-5, is EPEVTQTPSHQVTQMGQEVILRCVPISNHLYFYWYRQILGQKVEFLVSFYNNEISEKSEIFDDQFSVERPDGSNFTLKIRSTKLEDSAMYFCASRQAGVGQYFGPGTRLLVL.

J is TRBJ1-2 and V is TRBV15, with 8 bases that match TRBD1. The germline gives CDR1 LNHNV, CDR2 YYDKDF (reference sequence). Unmatched junction bases numbered 10, after V lost 5 bases and J lost 8 bases. The CDR3 consists of 14 residues. The CDR3 loop is CATSGIQGALGYTF. In DNA form, the CDR3 reads TGTGCCACCAGCGGTATTCAGGGGGCCTTAGGCTACACCTTC.

The rearrangement joins TRBV19 to TRBJ1-5; D perhaps matches TRBD1 (5 bases). The CDR3 sequence is 14 residues long. V lost 3 bases, J lost 7 bases, and 13 bases lay in between. Germline V CDR1 and CDR2: LNHDA, SQIVND (reference sequence). CDR3 coding DNA: TGTGCCAGTAGTATTGGGCAGGGAAGGCAGCCCCAGCATTTT. Encoded protein: CASSIGQGRQPQHF. Supplemented by reference TRBV19 and TRBJ1-5, the full variable domain reads DGGITQSPKYLFRKEGQNVTLSCEQNLNHDAMYWYRQDPGQGLRLIYYSQIVNDFQKGDIAEGYSVSREKKESFPLTVTSAQKNPTAFYLCASSIGQGRQPQHFGDGTRLSIL.

The CDR3 loop reads CASSLGPPLRLAGDYEQYV. For the CDR3, the DNA is TGTGCCAGCAGCTTAGGCCCTCCCTTAAGGCTAGCGGGGGACTACGAGCAGTACGTC. V usage is TRBV11-2 and J usage is TRBJ2-7; 10 bases fit TRBD2. Germline V CDR1 and CDR2: SGHAT, FQNNGV. The CDR3 sequence is 19 residues long. Unmatched junction bases numbered 15, after V lost 1 base and J lost 3 bases.